What follows are 2 T cell receptor beta chains derived from one specimen sequenced in a study of preoperative IRX-2 immunotherapy in early breast cancer. Stated treatment: preoperative locoregional IRX-2 cytokine immunotherapy. TCRdb keeps only in-frame clones here, not all; method: immunoSEQ multiplex PCR. The sample consists of some 25,000 clones, 80% to 90% of them appearing once. This specimen was tumor tissue, taken after IRX-2 immunotherapy. Receptors were obtained from a human donor with breast cancer.

The J gene is TRBJ1-5, the V gene TRBV6-1; D unresolved. Per germline, CDR1 MNHNS and CDR2 SASEGT. This CDR3 has 15 amino acids. With 0 bases removed from V and 4 bases from J, the gap between germline ends came to 10 bases. CDR3 nucleotides: TGTGCCAGCAGTGAAGCCACAGCTTTTAATCAGCCCCAGCATTTT. Translation: CASSEATAFNQPQHF.

V gene TRBV9 combines with J gene TRBJ2-3; no firm D call. Between the trimmed V and J ends, which lost 4 bases and 2 bases, there was a span of 11 bases. CDR1 is SGDLS, CDR2 YYNGEE, per germline. The CDR3 is made up of 14 amino acids. CDR3 nucleotides: TGTGCCAGCAGCATTAACTTGTACACAGATACGCAGTATTTT. Translating gives CASSINLYTDTQYF.